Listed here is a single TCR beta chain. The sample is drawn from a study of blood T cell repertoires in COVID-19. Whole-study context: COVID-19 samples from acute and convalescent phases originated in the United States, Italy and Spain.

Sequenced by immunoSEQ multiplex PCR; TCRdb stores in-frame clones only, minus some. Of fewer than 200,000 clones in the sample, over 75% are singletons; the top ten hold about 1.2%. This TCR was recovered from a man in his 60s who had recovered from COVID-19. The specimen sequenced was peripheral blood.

CDR3 sequence (DNA): TGTGCCAGCAGCTTATCTACCGGGAGCTCCAGCCTGTTTTTT. Its translation is CASSLSTGSSSLFF. The rearrangement joins TRBV5-4 to TRBJ1-4; D gene uncertain. Trimming left V 2 bases short and J 14 bases short, with 19 bases between. Germline V lookup: CDR1 SGHNT, CDR2 YYREEE (reference sequence). The CDR3 sequence is 14 residues long. The full variable domain, with the rest looked up from reference TRBV5-4 and TRBJ1-4, is ETGVTQSPTHLIKTRGQQVTLRCSSQSGHNTVSWYQQALGQGPQFIFQYYREEENGRGNFPPRFSGLQFPNYSSELNVNALELDDSALYLCASSLSTGSSSLFFGSGTQLSVL.